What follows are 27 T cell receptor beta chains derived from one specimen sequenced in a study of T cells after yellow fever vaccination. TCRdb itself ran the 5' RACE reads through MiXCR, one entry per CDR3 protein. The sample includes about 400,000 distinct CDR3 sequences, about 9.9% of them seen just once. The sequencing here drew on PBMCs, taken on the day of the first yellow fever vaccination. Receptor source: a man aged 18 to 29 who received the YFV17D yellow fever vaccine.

As DNA, the CDR3 is TGTGCCATCAGTGTCAACCTCGAGACCCAGTACTTC. Translating gives CAISVNLETQYF. The V and J genes are TRBV10-3 and TRBJ2-5; D not resolved. V lost 4 bases and J lost 5, with 8 bases in between. The CDR3 is made up of 12 amino acids. Germline assignment: CDR1 ENHRY and CDR2 SYGVKD.

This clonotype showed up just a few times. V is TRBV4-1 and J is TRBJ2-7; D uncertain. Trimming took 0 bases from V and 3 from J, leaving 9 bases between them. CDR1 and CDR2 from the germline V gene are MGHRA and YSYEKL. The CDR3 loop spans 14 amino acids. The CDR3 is CASSQDQGSYEQYF. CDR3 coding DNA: TGCGCCAGCAGCCAAGATCAAGGTAGCTACGAGCAGTACTTC.

CDR3 protein: CASSTRQYTEAFF. DNA for the CDR3: TGTGCCAGCAGCACACGACAGTACACTGAAGCTTTCTTT. The chain carries TRBV13 and TRBJ1-1; tentative D call: TRBD1 (5 bases). The V gene's germline CDR1 is PRHDT and CDR2 FYEKMQ (reference sequence). The CDR3 contains 13 residues. V was pared by 5 bases and J by 3 bases, with 10 bases between.

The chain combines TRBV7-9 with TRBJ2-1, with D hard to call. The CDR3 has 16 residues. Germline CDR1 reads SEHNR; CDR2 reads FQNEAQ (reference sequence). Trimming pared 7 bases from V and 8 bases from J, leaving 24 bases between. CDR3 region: CASTFGASDPRDEQFF. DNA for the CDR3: TGTGCCAGCACCTTCGGCGCGTCCGACCCTAGGGATGAGCAGTTCTTC.

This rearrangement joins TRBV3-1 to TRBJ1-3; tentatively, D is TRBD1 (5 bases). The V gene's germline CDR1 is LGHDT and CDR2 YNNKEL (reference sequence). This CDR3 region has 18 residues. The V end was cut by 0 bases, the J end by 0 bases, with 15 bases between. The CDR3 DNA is TGTGCCAGCAGCCAAGAGGGGCCAGTCGACTTCTCTGGAAACACCATATATTTT. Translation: CASSQEGPVDFSGNTIYF.

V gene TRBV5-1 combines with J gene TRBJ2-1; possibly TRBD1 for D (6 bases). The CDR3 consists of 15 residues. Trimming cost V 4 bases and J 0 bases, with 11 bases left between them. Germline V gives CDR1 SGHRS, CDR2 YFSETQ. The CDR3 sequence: CASSEQGSSYNEQFF. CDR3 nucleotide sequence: TGCGCCAGCAGCGAACAGGGCAGCTCCTACAATGAGCAGTTCTTC.

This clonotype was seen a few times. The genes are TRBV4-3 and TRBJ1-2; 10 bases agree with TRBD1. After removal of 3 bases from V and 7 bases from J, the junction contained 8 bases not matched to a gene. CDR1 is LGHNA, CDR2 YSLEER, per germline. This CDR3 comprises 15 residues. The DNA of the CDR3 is TGCGCCAGCAGCCAGGGGACAGGGGCTTTATTTGGCTACACCTTC. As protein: CASSQGTGALFGYTF.

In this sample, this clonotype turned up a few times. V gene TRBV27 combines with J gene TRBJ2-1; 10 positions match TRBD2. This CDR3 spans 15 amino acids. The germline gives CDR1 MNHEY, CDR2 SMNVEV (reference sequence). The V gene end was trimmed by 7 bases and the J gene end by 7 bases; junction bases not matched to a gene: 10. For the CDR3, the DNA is TGTGCCAGCAAAGTAAGCGGGGGGGCGGAGAATGAGCAGTTCTTC. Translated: CASKVSGGAENEQFF.

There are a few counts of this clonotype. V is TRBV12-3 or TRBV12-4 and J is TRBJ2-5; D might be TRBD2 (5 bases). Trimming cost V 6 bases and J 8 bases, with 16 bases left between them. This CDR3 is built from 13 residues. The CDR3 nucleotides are TGTGCCAGCAGCCCGGCGACGGAGGCAACCCAGTACTTC. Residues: CASSPATEATQYF.

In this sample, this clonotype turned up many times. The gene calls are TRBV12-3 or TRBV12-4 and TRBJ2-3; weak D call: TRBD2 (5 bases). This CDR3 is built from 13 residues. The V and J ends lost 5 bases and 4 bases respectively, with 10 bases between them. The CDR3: CASSLRGADTQYF. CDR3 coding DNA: TGTGCCAGCAGTCTTCGGGGAGCAGATACGCAGTATTTT.

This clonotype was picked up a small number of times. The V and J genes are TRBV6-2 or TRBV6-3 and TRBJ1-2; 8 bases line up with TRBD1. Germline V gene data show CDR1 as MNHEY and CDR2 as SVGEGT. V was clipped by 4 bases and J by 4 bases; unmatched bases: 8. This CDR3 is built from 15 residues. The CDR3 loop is CASSSRTGSGYGYTF. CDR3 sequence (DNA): TGTGCCAGCAGTTCCCGGACAGGGAGTGGCTATGGCTACACCTTC.

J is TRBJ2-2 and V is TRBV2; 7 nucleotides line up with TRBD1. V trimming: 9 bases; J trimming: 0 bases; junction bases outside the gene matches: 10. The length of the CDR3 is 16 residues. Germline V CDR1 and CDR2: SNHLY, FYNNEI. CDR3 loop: CARGLYRGANTGELFF. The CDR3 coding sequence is TGTGCCAGAGGCTTATACAGGGGCGCGAACACCGGGGAGCTGTTTTTT.

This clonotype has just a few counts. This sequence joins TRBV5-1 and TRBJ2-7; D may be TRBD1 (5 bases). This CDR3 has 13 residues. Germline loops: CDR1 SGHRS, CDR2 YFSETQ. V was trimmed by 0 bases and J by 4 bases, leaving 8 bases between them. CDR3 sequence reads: CASSLDPGYEQYV. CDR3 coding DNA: TGCGCCAGCAGCTTGGATCCAGGGTACGAGCAGTACGTC.

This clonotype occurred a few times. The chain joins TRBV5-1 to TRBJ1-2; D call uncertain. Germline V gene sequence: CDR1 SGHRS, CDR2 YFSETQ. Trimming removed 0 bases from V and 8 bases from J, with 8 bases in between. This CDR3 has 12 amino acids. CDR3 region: CASSLEASGYTF. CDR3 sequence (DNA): TGCGCCAGCAGCTTGGAGGCTTCCGGCTACACCTTC. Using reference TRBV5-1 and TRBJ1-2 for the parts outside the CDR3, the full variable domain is KAGVTQTPRYLIKTRGQQVTLSCSPISGHRSVSWYQQTPGQGLQFLFEYFSETQRNKGNFPGRFSGRQFSNSRSEMNVSTLELGDSALYLCASSLEASGYTFGSGTRLTVV.

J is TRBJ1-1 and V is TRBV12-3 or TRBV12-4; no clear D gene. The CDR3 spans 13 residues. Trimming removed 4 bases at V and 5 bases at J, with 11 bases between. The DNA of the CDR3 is TGTGCCAGCAGTTCTCGGGTCGTAACTGAAGCTTTCTTT. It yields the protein CASSSRVVTEAFF.

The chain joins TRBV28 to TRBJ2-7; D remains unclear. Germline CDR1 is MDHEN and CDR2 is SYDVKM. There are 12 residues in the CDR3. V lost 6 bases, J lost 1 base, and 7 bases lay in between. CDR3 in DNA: TGTGCCAGCAGCATGGATTCCTACGAGCAGTACGTC. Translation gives CASSMDSYEQYV.

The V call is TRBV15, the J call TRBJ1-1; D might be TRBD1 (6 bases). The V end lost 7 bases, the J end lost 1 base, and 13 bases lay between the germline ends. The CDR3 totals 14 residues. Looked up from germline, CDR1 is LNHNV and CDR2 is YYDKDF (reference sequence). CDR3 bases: TGTGCCACCATTTGGGGGCCTGGGAACACTGAAGCTTTCTTT. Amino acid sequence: CATIWGPGNTEAFF.

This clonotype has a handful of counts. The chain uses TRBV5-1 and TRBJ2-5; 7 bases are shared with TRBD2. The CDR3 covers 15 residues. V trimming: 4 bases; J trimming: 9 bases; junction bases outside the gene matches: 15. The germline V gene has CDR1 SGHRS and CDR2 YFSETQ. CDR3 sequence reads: CASSPTSGTWGAQYF. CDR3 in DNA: TGCGCCAGCAGCCCTACAAGCGGGACCTGGGGGGCCCAGTACTTC.

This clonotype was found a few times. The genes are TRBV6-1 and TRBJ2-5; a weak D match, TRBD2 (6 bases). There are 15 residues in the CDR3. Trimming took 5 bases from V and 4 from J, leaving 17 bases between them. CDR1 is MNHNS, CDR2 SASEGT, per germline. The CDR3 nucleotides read TGTGCCAGCAGTCAACTATGGGGACTTAGAGAGACCCAGTACTTC. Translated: CASSQLWGLRETQYF.

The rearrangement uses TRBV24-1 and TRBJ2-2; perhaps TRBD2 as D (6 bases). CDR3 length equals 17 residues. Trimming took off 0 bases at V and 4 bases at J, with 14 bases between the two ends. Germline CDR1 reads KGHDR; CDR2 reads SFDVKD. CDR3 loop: CATSDLAGRRGTGELFF. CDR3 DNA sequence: TGTGCCACCAGTGATTTGGCGGGGCGTCGAGGCACCGGGGAGCTGTTTTTT.

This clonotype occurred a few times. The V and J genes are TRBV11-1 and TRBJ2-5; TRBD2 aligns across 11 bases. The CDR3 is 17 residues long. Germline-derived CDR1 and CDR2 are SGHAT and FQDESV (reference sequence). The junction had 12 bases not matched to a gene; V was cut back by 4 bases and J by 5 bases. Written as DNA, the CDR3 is TGTGCCAGCAGCTCCAGACATAGCGGGGGGGCCCAGGAGACCCAGTACTTC. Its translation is CASSSRHSGGAQETQYF. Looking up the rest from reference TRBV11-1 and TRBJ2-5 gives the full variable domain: EAEVAQSPRYKITEKSQAVAFWCDPISGHATLYWYRQILGQGPELLVQFQDESVVDDSQLPKDRFSAERLKGVDSTLKIQPAELGDSAMYLCASSSRHSGGAQETQYFGPGTRLLVL.

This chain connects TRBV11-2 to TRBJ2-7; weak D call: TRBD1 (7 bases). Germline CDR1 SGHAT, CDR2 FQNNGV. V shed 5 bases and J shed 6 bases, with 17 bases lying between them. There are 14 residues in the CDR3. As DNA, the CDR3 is TGTGCCAGCAGCCCAACGACAGGGACTTCCGAGCAGTACTTC. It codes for CASSPTTGTSEQYF.

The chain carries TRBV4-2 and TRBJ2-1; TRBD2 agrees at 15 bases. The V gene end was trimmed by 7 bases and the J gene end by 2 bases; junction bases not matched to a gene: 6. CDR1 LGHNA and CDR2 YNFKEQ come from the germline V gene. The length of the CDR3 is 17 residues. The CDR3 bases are TGTGCCAGCACCTCCTGGACTAGCGGGGGGGCCTACAATGAGCAGTTCTTC. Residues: CASTSWTSGGAYNEQFF.

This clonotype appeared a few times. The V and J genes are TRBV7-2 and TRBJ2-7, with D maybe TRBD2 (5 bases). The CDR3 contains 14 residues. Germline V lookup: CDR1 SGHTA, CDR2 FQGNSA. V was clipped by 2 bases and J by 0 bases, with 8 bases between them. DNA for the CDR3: TGTGCCAGCAGCTTATACGGACTCTCCTACGAGCAGTACTTC. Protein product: CASSLYGLSYEQYF.

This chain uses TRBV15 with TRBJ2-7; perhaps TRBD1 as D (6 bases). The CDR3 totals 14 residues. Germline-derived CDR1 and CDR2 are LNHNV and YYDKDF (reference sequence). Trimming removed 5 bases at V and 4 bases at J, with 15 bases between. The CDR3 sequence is CATSPQGLGYEQYV. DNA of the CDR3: TGTGCCACCAGCCCTCAGGGGCTAGGGTACGAGCAGTACGTC.

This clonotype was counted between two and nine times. CDR3 sequence: CASSETSGGAETQYF. The CDR3 nucleotides are TGTGCCAGCAGTGAGACTAGCGGGGGGGCGGAGACCCAGTACTTC. The chain is built from TRBV6-2 or TRBV6-3 and TRBJ2-5; TRBD2 matches 14 bases. The trim removed 5 bases at V and 5 bases at J, leaving 4 bases unmatched. CDR3 size: 15 residues. The germline V gene encodes CDR1 MNHEY and CDR2 SVGEGT.

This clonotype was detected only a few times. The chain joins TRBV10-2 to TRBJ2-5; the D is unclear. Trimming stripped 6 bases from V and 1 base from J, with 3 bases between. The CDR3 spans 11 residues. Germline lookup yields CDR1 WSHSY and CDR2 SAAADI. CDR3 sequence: CASRVQETQYF. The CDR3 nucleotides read TGCGCCAGCAGGGTCCAAGAGACCCAGTACTTC.